This entry is about one T cell receptor (beta chain). The entry originates in a study of blood T cell repertoires in COVID-19. Study-wide background: The United States, Italy and Spain were the sources of the acute and convalescent COVID-19 samples. Sample material is recorded as cDNA or gDNA derived from T cells, B-cell-depleted T cells, or PBMCs.

As processed by the authors: Amplifying reference gene primers gave estimates of nucleated cell counts. Clones were read by immunoSEQ multiplex PCR, and TCRdb kept only the in-frame ones, dropping some. V and J calls and clone size follow that table, whereas D and trimming were derived from the DNA. The table records under 85,000 clones, 70% to 90% of them present only once. V was trimmed by 0 bases and J by 2 bases, leaving 8 bases between them. Germline CDR1 and CDR2: SGHNT and YYREEE (reference sequence). The CDR3 has 14 amino acids. The V call is TRBV5-4, the J call TRBJ1-2; the D is unclear. This sequence originates from a man between 65 and 85 years old with active or convalescent COVID-19. Material for sequencing was peripheral blood. CDR3 DNA: TGTGCCAGCAGCTTGGTAGCCCCCAACTATGGCTACACCTTC. It codes for CASSLVAPNYGYTF.